These T cell receptor beta chains were read from a single sample in a study of blood T cell repertoires in COVID-19. Data came from immunoSEQ multiplex PCR; TCRdb stores just in-frame clones and leaves some out. This sample carries 70,000 or so clones, around 88% of them seen once, and the ten largest clones take about 15%. Sequenced input: peripheral blood. The receptor set was obtained from a man aged 35 to 55 with COVID-19, enrolled during active disease. Each CDR3 is given without its conserved first and last residue. Clone size is shown for a subset of rows, as once, few, many or a class of expanded clone.

V gene,J gene,clone size,CDR3 protein
TRBV19,TRBJ2-1,once,ASRIAGGPIEQF
TRBV7-6,TRBJ1-2,-,ASSLEPARDTSYGYT
TRBV5-1,TRBJ2-5,-,ASSHGTREETQY
TRBV5-1,TRBJ1-6,-,ASSLVAGRASTSSYNSPLH
TRBV5-1,TRBJ2-3,few,ASSASGQSRDTQY
TRBV6-5,TRBJ2-5,-,ASRRTSGEGETQY
TRBV7-9,TRBJ1-1,-,ASSLDNLGDTEAF
TRBV7-6,TRBJ2-6,-,ANKPGDSSGANVLT
TRBV5-1,TRBJ2-5,-,ASSLEGGWEETQY
TRBV7-2,TRBJ2-2,-,ASSPSDRFSGGDTGELF